The T cell receptor beta chain under discussion was sequenced for a study of T cells in localized non-small cell lung cancer. Findings and caveats of the study: Adjacent lung was found to contain a median roughly 60 of the top 100 tumor clones. Longer overall survival was seen with higher T cell density measured in blood. It was uninvolved adjacent lung that showed the highest T cell clonality, exceeding tumor.

The CDR3 extends over 15 amino acids. Trimming shortened V by 2 bases and J by 8 bases, and 16 bases separated the two germline ends. Germline V gene data show CDR1 as SGDLS and CDR2 as YYNGEE. Libraries were prepared by immunoSEQ multiplex PCR; TCRdb keeps only in-frame clonotypes and omits some of them. This sample has approximately 11,000 clones; under 90% occur once, and the top ten carry 20% to 25%. Concerning this clone itself: Antigen unknown.

The chain combines TRBV9 with TRBJ1-4; D possibly corresponds to TRBD1 (5 bases). This specimen was peripheral blood, taken before any cancer treatment. The sequence derives from a male donor aged 60 or over with stage I lung adenocarcinoma. This CDR3 is CASSVRMGGGEKLFF. Written as DNA, the CDR3 is TGTGCCAGCAGCGTGAGGATGGGGGGTGGCGAAAAACTGTTTTTT.